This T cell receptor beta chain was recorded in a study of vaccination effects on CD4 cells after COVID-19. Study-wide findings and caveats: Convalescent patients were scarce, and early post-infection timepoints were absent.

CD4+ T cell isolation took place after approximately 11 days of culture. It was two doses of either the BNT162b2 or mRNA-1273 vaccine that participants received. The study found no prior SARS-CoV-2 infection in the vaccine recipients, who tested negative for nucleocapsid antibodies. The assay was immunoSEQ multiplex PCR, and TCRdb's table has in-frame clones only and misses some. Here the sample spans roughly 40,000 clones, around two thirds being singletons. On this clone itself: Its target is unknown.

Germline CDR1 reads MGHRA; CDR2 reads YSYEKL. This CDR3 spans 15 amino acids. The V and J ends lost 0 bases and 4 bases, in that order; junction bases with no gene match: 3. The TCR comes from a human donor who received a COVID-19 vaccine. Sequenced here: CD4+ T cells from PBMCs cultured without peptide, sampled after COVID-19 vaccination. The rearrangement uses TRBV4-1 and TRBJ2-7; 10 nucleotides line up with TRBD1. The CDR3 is CASSQDWTGGYEQYF. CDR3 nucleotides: TGCGCCAGCAGCCAAGATTGGACAGGGGGGTACGAGCAGTACTTC.